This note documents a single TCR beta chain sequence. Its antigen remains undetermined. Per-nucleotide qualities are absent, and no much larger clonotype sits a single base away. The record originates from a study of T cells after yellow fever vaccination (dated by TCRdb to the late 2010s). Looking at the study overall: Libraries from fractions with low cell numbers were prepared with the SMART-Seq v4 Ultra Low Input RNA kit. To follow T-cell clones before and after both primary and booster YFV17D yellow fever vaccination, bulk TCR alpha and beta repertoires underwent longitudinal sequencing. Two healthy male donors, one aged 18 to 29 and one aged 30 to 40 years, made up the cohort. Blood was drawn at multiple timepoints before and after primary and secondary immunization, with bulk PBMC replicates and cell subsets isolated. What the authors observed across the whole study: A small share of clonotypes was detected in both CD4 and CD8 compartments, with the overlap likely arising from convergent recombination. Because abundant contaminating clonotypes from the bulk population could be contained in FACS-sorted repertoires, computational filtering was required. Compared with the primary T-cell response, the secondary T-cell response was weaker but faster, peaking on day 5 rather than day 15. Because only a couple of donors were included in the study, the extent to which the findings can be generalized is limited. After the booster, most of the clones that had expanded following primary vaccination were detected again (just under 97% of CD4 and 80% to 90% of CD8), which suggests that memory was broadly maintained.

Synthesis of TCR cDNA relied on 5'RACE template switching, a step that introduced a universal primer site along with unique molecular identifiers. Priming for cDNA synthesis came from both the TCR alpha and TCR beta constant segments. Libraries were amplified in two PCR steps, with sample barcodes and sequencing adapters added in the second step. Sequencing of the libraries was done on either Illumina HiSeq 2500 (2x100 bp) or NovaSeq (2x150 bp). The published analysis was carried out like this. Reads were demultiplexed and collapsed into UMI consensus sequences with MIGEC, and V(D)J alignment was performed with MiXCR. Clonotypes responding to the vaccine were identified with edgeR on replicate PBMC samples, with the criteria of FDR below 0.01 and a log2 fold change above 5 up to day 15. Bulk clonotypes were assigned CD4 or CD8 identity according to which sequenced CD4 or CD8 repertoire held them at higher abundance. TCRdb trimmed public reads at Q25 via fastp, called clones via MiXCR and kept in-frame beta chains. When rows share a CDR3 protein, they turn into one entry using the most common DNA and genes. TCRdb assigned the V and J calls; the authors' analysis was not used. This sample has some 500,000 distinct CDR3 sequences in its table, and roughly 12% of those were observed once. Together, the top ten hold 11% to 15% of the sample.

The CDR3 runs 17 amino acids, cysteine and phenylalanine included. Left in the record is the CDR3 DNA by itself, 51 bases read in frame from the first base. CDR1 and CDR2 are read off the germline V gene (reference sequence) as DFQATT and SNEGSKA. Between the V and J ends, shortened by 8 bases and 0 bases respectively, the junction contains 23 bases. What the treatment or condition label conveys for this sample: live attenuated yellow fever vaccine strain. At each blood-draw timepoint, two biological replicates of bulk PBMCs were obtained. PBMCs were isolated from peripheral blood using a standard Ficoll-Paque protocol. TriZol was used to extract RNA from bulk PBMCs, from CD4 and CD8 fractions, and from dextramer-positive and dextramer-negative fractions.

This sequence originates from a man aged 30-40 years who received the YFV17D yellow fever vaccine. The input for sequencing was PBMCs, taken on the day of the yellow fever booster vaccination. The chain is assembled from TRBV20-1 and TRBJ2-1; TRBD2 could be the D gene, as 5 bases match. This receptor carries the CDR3 CSYLRGLDWSSYNEQFF. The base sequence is TGCAGTTATCTTCGCGGATTGGACTGGAGCTCCTACAATGAGCAGTTCTTC.